These 9 T cell receptor beta chains were sequenced from one sample in a study of blood T cells in healthy people across ages (dated by TCRdb to 2013 to 2016). Library construction relied on 5' RACE. The instrument given in TCRdb is Illumina HiSeq 2500. A second roughly 7 to 11 cycle PCR used a sample-barcoded 5' primer and a J-beta primer mix. TCRdb redid the processing of the public reads, applying fastp at Q25 and MiXCR, and retained in-frame beta chains. Every CDR3 protein is listed once, alongside the most common genes and DNA of its rows. This sample is represented by over 1,200,000 distinct CDR3 sequences; 59% of them were singletons. The top ten hold under 8.5% of the sample. The sequencing sample was made of blood. Receptors were obtained from a man in his late teens or twenties in good health.

The chain combines TRBV28 with TRBJ2-7, with 7 bases identical to TRBD1. The CDR3 loop spans 14 amino acids. V shed 1 base and J 5 bases; nucleotides not matched to a gene: 5. Germline V gene sequence: CDR1 MDHEN, CDR2 SYDVKM. CDR3 residues: CASSLFTGANEQYF. In nucleotides, the CDR3 is TGTGCCAGCAGTTTATTTACAGGGGCTAACGAGCAGTACTTC.

The chain joins TRBV12-3 or TRBV12-4 to TRBJ2-1, with D perhaps matching TRBD2 (5 bases). This CDR3 contains 14 residues. Trimming took off 3 bases at V and 7 bases at J, with 13 bases between the two ends. In nucleotides, the CDR3 is TGTGCCAGCAGTTTTATTGTCCCGGGGAATGAGCAGTTCTTC. Residues: CASSFIVPGNEQFF.

In this sample, this clonotype turned up once. The chain carries TRBV5-1 and TRBJ2-3; 8 positions match TRBD2. This CDR3 comprises 18 residues. V gave up 4 bases and J gave up 1 base; unmatched junction bases: 14. Germline V lookup: CDR1 SGHRS, CDR2 YFSETQ. The CDR3 loop is CASSLAPLLADRTDTQYF. CDR3 nucleotides: TGCGCCAGCAGCCTTGCACCCCTACTAGCGGACCGCACAGATACGCAGTATTTT.

This clonotype was recorded a few times. V gene TRBV27 combines with J gene TRBJ2-3; D perhaps matches TRBD2 (6 bases). Trimming shortened V by 3 bases and J by 0 bases, and 13 bases separated the two germline ends. The CDR3 consists of 16 residues. The V gene's germline CDR1 is MNHEY and CDR2 SMNVEV (reference sequence). The CDR3 DNA sequence: TGTGCCAGCAGTTTTCGGAGGGGTATGAGCACAGATACGCAGTATTTT. Translating gives CASSFRRGMSTDTQYF.

This clonotype showed up just once. The chain joins TRBV20-1 to TRBJ1-4; D is unclear. The V gene's germline CDR1 is DFQATT and CDR2 SNEGSKA (reference sequence). This CDR3 comprises 12 residues. Trimming shortened V by 5 bases and J by 8 bases, and 12 bases separated the two germline ends. The CDR3 bases are TGCAGTGCTCCCGGAGGGTCGGAAAAACTGTTTTTT. It specifies CSAPGGSEKLFF.

J is TRBJ1-5 and V is TRBV12-3 or TRBV12-4; D not resolved. V lost 5 bases and J lost 4, with 15 bases in between. CDR3 size: 15 residues. The CDR3 nucleotides are TGTGCCAGCAGTGGAAAGGGCGGAAGAAATCAGCCCCAGCATTTT. Residues: CASSGKGGRNQPQHF.

The chain has TRBV10-3 and TRBJ2-1; D tentatively reads TRBD1 or TRBD2 (5 bases each). Germline CDR1 reads ENHRY; CDR2 reads SYGVKD. This CDR3 contains 14 residues. The V end was cut by 6 bases, the J end by 5 bases, with 14 bases between. As DNA, the CDR3 is TGTGCCATCAGACCACCGGGGACGGACAATGAGCAGTTCTTC. Its protein is CAIRPPGTDNEQFF.

This chain links TRBV7-2 with TRBJ2-7, with TRBD1 as a possible D gene (5 bases). CDR3 size: 15 residues. V dropped 2 bases and J dropped 5 bases, with 16 bases sitting between them. The V gene's germline CDR1 is SGHTA and CDR2 FQGNSA. CDR3 nucleotides: TGTGCCAGCAGCTTAAGGAGCCAGGGTCAGCACGAGCAGTACTTC. The encoded protein is CASSLRSQGQHEQYF.

The rearrangement links TRBV15 to TRBJ2-7, with 10 bases that match TRBD1. The germline gives CDR1 LNHNV, CDR2 YYDKDF (reference sequence). CDR3 size: 16 residues. J lost 1 base, V lost 1 base, and 4 bases had no gene match. Here the CDR3 reads CATSRGRDRGSYEQYF. The DNA of the CDR3 is TGTGCCACCAGCAGAGGAAGGGACAGGGGATCCTACGAGCAGTACTTC.